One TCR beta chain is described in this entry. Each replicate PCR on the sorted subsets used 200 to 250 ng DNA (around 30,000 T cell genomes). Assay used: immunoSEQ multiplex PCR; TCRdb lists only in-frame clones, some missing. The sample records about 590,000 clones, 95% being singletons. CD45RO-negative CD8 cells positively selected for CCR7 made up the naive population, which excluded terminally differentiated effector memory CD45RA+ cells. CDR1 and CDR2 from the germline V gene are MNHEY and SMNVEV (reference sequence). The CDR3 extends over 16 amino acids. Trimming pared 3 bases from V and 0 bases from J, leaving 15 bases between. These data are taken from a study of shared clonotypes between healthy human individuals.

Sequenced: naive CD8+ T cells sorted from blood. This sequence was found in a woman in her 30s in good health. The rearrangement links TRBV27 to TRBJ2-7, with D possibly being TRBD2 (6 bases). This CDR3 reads CASSFSAGPSSYEQYF. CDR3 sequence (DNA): TGTGCCAGCAGTTTTAGTGCGGGGCCCAGCTCCTACGAGCAGTACTTC.